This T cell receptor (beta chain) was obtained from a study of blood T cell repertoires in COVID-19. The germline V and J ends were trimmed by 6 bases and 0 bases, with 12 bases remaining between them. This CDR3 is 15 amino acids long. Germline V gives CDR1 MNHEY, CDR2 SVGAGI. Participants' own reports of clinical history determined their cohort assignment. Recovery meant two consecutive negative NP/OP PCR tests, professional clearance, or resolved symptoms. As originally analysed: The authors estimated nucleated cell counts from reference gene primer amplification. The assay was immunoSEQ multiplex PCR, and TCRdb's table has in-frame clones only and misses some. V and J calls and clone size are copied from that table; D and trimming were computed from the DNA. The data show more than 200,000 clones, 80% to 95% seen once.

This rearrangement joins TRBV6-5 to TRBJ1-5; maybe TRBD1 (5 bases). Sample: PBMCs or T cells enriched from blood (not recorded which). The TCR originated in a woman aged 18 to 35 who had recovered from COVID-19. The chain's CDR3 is CASSWTTDSNQPQHF. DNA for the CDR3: TGTGCCAGCAGCTGGACAACCGATAGCAATCAGCCCCAGCATTTT.